The next 2 T cell receptor beta chains were all read from a single sample in a study of blood T cell repertoires in COVID-19. Some clones are missing from TCRdb's copy, which holds only in-frame ones; the method was immunoSEQ multiplex PCR. The sample yields 35,000 to 55,000 clones, about 91% seen once. Sequencing input: peripheral blood. These receptors were collected from a human donor in a cohort sampled during active COVID-19.

The chain recombines TRBV18 with TRBJ1-6; D perhaps matches TRBD1 (5 bases). V lost 4 bases and J lost 8, with 15 bases in between. CDR1 is KGHSH and CDR2 is LQKENI in the germline V gene. The CDR3 covers 15 residues. In nucleotides, the CDR3 is TGTGCCAGCTCACTCAGTTCACAGGATTATTCACCCCTCCACTTT. Translated: CASSLSSQDYSPLHF.

V gene TRBV2 combines with J gene TRBJ2-5, with D possibly matching TRBD2 (5 bases). The CDR3 spans 12 residues. V was cut by 6 bases and J by 1 base, with 6 bases left in between. Germline lookup yields CDR1 SNHLY and CDR2 FYNNEI. This CDR3 is CASRRAQETQYF. The CDR3 DNA reads as TGTGCCAGCAGGAGGGCCCAAGAGACCCAGTACTTC.